These 13 T cell receptor beta chains were sequenced from one sample in a study of T cells after yellow fever vaccination. Each CDR3 protein gets one entry after TCRdb re-called the 5' RACE reads with MiXCR. The data contain hundreds of thousands of distinct CDR3 sequences, around 12% of them singletons. The material sequenced was CD4+ T cells sorted from PBMCs, taken 15 days after the yellow fever booster vaccination. The receptors stem from a man between 18 and 29 years old who received the YFV17D yellow fever vaccine.

The chain couples TRBV25-1 to TRBJ1-1; TRBD1 matches 11 bases. With V trimmed by 6 bases and J by 5 bases, 8 bases remained unmatched. This CDR3 spans 15 amino acids. Germline-derived CDR1 and CDR2 are MGHDK and SYGVNS. The DNA of the CDR3 is TGTGCCAGCAGCCCTGTTGGGACAGGGGGGACTGAAGCTTTCTTT. Translating it yields CASSPVGTGGTEAFF. Filled out from reference TRBV25-1 and TRBJ1-1, the complete variable domain reads EADIYQTPRYLVIGTGKKITLECSQTMGHDKMYWYQQDPGMELHLIHYSYGVNSTEKGDLSSESTVSRIRTEHFPLTLESARPSHTSQYLCASSPVGTGGTEAFFGQGTRLTVV.

This clonotype has at least ten counts. The CDR3 sequence is CASSLELRGYNEQFF. The CDR3 DNA sequence: TGCGCCAGCAGCTTGGAATTAAGGGGATACAATGAGCAGTTCTTC. The chain links TRBV5-1 to TRBJ2-1; weak D call: TRBD1 (5 bases). Germline V gene lookup returns CDR1 SGHRS and CDR2 YFSETQ. Trimming left V 0 bases short and J 4 bases short, with 11 bases between. The CDR3 extends over 15 amino acids.

This clonotype was detected a few times. The chain is built from TRBV7-8 and TRBJ2-3; the D gene could be TRBD1 or TRBD2 (5 bases each). The CDR3 spans 14 residues. Germline V gives CDR1 SGHVS, CDR2 FQNEAQ. Trimming cost V 8 bases and J 0 bases, with 12 bases left between them. CDR3 DNA sequence: TGTGCCAGCGGGACCGGGGTGAGCACAGATACGCAGTATTTT. Its translation is CASGTGVSTDTQYF.

The chain carries TRBV5-1 and TRBJ1-1; D might be TRBD1 (5 bases). Germline CDR1 and CDR2: SGHRS and YFSETQ. The CDR3 sequence is 13 residues long. Trimming stripped 6 bases from V and 0 bases from J, with 9 bases between. The CDR3 protein is CASTGDMNTEAFF. The CDR3 region has the DNA TGCGCCAGCACGGGGGATATGAACACTGAAGCTTTCTTT.

The rearrangement uses TRBV7-7 and TRBJ2-5; no definite D call. Germline lookup yields CDR1 SSHAT and CDR2 FNYEAQ (reference sequence). Deletions cut 8 bases from V and 4 bases from J, with 11 bases between. The CDR3 is 12 amino acids. In DNA form, the CDR3 reads TGTGCCAGCGCCCCCGGTGGAGAGACCCAGTACTTC. Protein: CASAPGGETQYF.

This clonotype was observed a handful of times. This chain links TRBV7-9 with TRBJ1-6; D not certain. Germline CDR1 reads SEHNR; CDR2 reads FQNEAQ (reference sequence). The V end lost 3 bases, the J end lost 7 bases, and 13 bases lay between the germline ends. The CDR3 spans 15 residues. The CDR3 DNA follows: TGTGCCAGCAGCTTTCCGGGAGGCGGGAATTCACCCCTCCACTTT. Translation: CASSFPGGGNSPLHF.

This clonotype was seen more than once but under ten times. This chain uses TRBV4-1 with TRBJ2-1; D unclear. The CDR3 is 15 amino acids. Germline V gene data show CDR1 as MGHRA and CDR2 as YSYEKL. Trimming took 0 bases from V and 4 from J, leaving 10 bases between them. CDR3 protein: CASSQDLGRYNEQFF. CDR3 DNA: TGCGCCAGCAGCCAAGATTTAGGCCGGTACAATGAGCAGTTCTTC.

The CDR3 loop is CASGTVVPTDTQYF. CDR3 nucleotide sequence: TGCGCCAGCGGTACGGTGGTTCCGACAGATACGCAGTATTTT. The chain links TRBV5-1 to TRBJ2-3; D gene uncertain. V gave up 7 bases and J gave up 3 bases, with 15 bases separating them. Germline loops: CDR1 SGHRS, CDR2 YFSETQ. This CDR3 has 14 residues.

This chain links TRBV15 with TRBJ2-6; D unclear. This CDR3 is built from 13 residues. Trimming left V 9 bases short and J 0 bases short, with 6 bases between. Per germline, CDR1 LNHNV and CDR2 YYDKDF (reference sequence). The DNA of the CDR3 is TGTGCCACGTCCTTCTCTGGGGCCAACGTCCTGACTTTC. It specifies CATSFSGANVLTF.

This clonotype was observed a handful of times. The chain employs TRBV6-5 and TRBJ1-2; no firm D call. From germline, CDR1 is MNHEY and CDR2 SVGAGI. V was pared by 1 base and J by 4 bases, with 10 bases between. The CDR3 has 14 amino acids. The CDR3 region is CASSYFSRIYGYTF. The CDR3 region has the DNA TGTGCCAGCAGTTACTTCAGTCGTATCTATGGCTACACCTTC.

This clonotype was found a few times. V and J are TRBV7-9 and TRBJ1-2; possibly TRBD1 for D (6 bases). Germline lookup yields CDR1 SEHNR and CDR2 FQNEAQ (reference sequence). This CDR3 spans 14 amino acids. V was clipped by 7 bases and J by 4 bases, with 16 bases between them. CDR3 DNA: TGTGCCAGCAACGACGAGGGGGTGGGCTATGGCTACACCTTC. It codes for CASNDEGVGYGYTF.

This clonotype was counted at least ten times. The chain combines TRBV20-1 with TRBJ2-1; D not resolved. With 3 bases removed from V and 6 bases from J, the gap between germline ends came to 6 bases. The germline CDR1 and CDR2 sequences are DFQATT and SNEGSKA (reference sequence). The CDR3 consists of 11 residues. This CDR3 is CSARPVNEQFF. Written as DNA, the CDR3 is TGCAGTGCTAGGCCGGTCAATGAGCAGTTCTTC.

This clonotype was found a few times. The V call is TRBV4-2, the J call TRBJ2-5, with 12 positions matching TRBD2. The germline gives CDR1 LGHNA, CDR2 YNFKEQ. The CDR3 runs to 16 residues. The J segment lost 4 bases and the V segment lost 0 bases, leaving 3 bases of the junction unmatched. CDR3 loop: CASSQEPTSGGETQYF. Here the CDR3 DNA reads TGTGCCAGCAGCCAAGAGCCGACTAGCGGGGGAGAGACCCAGTACTTC.